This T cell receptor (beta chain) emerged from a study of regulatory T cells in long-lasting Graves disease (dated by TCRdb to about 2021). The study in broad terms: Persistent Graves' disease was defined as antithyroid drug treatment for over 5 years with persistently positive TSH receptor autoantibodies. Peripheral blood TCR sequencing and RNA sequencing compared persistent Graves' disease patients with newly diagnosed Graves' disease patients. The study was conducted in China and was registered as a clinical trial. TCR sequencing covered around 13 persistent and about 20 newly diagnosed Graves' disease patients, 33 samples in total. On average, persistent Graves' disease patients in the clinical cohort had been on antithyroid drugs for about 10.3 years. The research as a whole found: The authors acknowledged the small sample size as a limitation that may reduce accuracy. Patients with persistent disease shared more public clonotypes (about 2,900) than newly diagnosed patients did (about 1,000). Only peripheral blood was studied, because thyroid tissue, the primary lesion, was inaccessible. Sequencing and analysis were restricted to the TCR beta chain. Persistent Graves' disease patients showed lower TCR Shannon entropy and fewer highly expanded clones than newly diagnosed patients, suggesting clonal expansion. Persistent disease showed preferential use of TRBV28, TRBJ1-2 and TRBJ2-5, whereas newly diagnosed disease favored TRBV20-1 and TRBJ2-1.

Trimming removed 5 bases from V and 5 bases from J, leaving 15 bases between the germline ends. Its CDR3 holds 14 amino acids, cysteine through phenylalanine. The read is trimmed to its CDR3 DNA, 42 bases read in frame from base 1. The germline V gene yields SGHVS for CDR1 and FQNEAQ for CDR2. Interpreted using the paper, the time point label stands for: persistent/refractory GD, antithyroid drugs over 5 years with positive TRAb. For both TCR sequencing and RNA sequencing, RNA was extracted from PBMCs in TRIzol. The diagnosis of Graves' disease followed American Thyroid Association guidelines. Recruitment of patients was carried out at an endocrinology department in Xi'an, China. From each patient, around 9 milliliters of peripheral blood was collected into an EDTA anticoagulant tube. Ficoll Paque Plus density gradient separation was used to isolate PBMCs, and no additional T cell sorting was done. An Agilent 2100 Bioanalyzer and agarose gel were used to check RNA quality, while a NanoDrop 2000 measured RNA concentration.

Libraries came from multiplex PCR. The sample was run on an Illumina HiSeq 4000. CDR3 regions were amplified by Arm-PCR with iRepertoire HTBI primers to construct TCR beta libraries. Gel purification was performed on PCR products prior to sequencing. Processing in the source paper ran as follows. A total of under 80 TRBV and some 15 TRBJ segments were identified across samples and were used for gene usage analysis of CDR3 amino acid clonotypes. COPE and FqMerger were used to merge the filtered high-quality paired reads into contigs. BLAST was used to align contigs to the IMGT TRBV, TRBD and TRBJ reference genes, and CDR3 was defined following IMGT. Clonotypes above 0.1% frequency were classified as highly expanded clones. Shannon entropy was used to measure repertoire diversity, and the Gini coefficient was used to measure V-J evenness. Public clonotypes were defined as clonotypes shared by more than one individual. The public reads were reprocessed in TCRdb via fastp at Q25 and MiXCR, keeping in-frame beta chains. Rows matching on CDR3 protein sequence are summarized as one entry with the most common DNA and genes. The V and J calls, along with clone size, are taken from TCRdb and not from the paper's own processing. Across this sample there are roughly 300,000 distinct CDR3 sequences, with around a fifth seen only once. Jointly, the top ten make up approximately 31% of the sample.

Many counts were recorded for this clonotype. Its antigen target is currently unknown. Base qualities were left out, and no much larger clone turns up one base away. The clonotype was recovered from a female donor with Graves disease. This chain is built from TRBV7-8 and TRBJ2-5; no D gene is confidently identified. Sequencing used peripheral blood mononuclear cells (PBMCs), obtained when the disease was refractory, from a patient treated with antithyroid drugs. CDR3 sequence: CASSRGLPTETQYF. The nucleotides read TGTGCCAGCAGCCGAGGTTTACCAACGGAGACCCAGTACTTC.